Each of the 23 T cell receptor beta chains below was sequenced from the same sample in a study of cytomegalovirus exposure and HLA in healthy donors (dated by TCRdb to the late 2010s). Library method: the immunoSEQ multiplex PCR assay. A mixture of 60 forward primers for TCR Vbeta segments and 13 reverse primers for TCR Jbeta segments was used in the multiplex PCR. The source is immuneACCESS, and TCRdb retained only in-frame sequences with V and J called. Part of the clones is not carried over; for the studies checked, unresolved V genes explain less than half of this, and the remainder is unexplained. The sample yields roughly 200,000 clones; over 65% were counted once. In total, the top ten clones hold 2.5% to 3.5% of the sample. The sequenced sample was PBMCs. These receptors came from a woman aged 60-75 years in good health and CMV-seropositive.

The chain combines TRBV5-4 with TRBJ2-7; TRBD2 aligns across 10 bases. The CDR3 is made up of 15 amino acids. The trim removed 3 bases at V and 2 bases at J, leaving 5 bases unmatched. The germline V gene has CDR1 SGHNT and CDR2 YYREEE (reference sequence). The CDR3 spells CASSSLAGSAYEQYF. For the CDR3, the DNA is TGTGCCAGCAGCTCACTAGCGGGGTCTGCCTACGAGCAGTACTTC.

Written as DNA, the CDR3 is TGTGCCAGCAGCTTAGTACAGTCTGAAGCTTTCTTT. Amino acids: CASSLVQSEAFF. The chain couples TRBV7-9 to TRBJ1-1, with unresolved D. This CDR3 has 12 amino acids. V shed 1 base and J shed 6 bases, with 6 bases lying between them. Germline V lookup: CDR1 SEHNR, CDR2 FQNEAQ (reference sequence).

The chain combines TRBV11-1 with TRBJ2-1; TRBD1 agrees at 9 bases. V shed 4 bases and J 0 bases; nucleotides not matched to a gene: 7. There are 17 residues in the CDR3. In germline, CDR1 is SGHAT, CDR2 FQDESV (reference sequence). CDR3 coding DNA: TGTGCCAGCAGCTCGAGGGACAGGGTGGGCTCCTACAATGAGCAGTTCTTC. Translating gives CASSSRDRVGSYNEQFF. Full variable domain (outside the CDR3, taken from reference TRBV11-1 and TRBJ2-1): EAEVAQSPRYKITEKSQAVAFWCDPISGHATLYWYRQILGQGPELLVQFQDESVVDDSQLPKDRFSAERLKGVDSTLKIQPAELGDSAMYLCASSSRDRVGSYNEQFFGPGTRLTVL.

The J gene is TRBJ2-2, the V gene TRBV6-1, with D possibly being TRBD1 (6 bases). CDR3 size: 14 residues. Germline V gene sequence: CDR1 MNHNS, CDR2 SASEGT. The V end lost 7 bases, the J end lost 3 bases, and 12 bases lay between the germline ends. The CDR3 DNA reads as TGTGCCAGCAACCAGGGGTCGGACACCGGGGAGCTGTTTTTT. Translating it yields CASNQGSDTGELFF.

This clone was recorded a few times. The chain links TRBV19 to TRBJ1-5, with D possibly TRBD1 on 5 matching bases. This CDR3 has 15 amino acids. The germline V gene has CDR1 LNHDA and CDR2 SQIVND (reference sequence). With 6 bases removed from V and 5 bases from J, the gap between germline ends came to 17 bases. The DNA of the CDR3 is TGTGCCAGTAGGAATACCGAACTCAGGGATCAGCCCCAGCATTTT. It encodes CASRNTELRDQPQHF.

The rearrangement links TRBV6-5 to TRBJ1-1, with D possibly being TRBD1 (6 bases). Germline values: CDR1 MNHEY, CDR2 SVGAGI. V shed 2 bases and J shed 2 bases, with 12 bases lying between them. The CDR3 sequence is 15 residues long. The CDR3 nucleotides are TGTGCCAGCAGTTACAGCGGCAGGGGAAACACTGAAGCTTTCTTT. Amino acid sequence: CASSYSGRGNTEAFF.

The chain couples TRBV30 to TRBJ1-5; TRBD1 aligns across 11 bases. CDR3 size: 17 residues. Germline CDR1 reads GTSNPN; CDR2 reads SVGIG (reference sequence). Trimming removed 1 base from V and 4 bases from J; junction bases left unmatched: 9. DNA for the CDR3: TGTGCCTGGAGTGCCCCGCGGACAGGGGGCGCGAATCAGCCCCAGCATTTT. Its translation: CAWSAPRTGGANQPQHF.

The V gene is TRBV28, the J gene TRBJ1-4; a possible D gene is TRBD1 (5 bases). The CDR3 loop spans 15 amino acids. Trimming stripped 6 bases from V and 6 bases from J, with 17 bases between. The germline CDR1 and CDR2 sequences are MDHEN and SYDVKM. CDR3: CASSQRQGRHEKLFF. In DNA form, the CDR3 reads TGTGCCAGCAGCCAAAGGCAGGGTCGGCATGAAAAACTGTTTTTT.

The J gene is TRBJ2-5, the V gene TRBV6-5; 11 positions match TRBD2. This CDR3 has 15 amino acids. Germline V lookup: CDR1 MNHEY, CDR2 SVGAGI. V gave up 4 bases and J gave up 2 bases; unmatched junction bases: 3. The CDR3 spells CASSSRTSGQETQYF. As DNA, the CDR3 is TGTGCCAGCAGTTCCCGGACTAGCGGGCAAGAGACCCAGTACTTC.

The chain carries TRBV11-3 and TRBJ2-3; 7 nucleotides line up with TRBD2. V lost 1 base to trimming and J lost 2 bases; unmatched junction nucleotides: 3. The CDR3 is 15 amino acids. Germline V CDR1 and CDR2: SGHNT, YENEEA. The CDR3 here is CASSLGGTTTDTQYF. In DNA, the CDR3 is TGTGCCAGCAGCTTAGGAGGGACTACCACAGATACGCAGTATTTT.

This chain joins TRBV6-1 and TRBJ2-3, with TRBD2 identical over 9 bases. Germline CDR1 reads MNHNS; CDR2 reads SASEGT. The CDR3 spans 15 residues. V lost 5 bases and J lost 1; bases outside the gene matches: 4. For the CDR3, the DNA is TGTGCCAGCAGTCGACTAGCGGCTGGCACAGATACGCAGTATTTT. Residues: CASSRLAAGTDTQYF.

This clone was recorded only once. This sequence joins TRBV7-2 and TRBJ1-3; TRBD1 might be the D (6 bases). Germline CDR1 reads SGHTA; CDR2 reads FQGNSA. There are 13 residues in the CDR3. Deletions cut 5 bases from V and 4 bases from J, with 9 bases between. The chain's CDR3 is CASSPQGGNTIYF. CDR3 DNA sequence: TGTGCCAGCAGCCCTCAGGGGGGAAACACCATATATTTT.

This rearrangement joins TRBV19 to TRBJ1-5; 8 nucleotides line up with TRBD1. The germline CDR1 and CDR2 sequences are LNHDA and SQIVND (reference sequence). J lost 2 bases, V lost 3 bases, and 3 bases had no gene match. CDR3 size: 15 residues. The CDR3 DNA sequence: TGTGCCAGTAGTATGACAGGGGCTGGCAATCAGCCCCAGCATTTT. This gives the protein CASSMTGAGNQPQHF.

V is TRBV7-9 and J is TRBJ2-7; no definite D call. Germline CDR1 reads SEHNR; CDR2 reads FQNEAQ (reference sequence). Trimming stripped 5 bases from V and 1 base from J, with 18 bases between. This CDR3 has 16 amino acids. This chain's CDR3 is CASSPLVGLLSYEQYF. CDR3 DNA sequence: TGTGCCAGCAGCCCCCTAGTCGGGTTACTGTCCTACGAGCAGTACTTC.

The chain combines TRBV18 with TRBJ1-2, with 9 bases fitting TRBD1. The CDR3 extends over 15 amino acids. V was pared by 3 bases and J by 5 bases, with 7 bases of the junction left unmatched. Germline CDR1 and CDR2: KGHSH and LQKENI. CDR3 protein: CASSPQTGGAYGYTF. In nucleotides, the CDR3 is TGTGCCAGCTCACCTCAAACAGGGGGCGCGTATGGCTACACCTTC.

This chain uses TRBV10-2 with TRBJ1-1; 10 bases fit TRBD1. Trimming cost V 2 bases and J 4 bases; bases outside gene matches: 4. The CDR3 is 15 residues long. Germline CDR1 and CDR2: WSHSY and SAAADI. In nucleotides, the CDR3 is TGCGCCAGCAGTGAGGACAGGGGGCAATTCACTGAAGCTTTCTTT. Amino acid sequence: CASSEDRGQFTEAFF.

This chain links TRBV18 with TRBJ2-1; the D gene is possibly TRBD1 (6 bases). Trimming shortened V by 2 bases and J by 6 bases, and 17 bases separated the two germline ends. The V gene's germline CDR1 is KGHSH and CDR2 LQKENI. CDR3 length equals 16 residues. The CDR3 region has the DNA TGTGCCAGCTCACCAAGGGAGACAGGATTCCTCAATGAGCAGTTCTTC. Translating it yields CASSPRETGFLNEQFF.

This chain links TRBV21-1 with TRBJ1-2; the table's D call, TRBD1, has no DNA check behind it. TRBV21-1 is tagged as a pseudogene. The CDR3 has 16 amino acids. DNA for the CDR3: TGTGCCAGCAGCCCCAGAGACAGGGGGTCTGGGGGTGGCTACACCTTC. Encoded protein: CASSPRDRGSGGGYTF.

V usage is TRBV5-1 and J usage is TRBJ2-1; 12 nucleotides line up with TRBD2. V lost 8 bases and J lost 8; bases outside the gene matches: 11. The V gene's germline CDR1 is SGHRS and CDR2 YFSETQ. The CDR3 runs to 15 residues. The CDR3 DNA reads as TGCGCCAGTACCCTAACTAGCGGGGGGTTCGATGAGCAGTTCTTC. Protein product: CASTLTSGGFDEQFF.

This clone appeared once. The CDR3 DNA reads as TGTGCCAGCAGTTCATTCTCAGGGGGAAGGACAGATACGCAGTATTTT. Its protein product is CASSSFSGGRTDTQYF. The rearrangement uses TRBV28 and TRBJ2-3; 7 nucleotides align to TRBD1. Germline V gene data show CDR1 as MDHEN and CDR2 as SYDVKM. V was pared by 4 bases and J by 3 bases, with 10 bases of the junction left unmatched. The length of the CDR3 is 16 residues. Full variable domain (missing parts from reference TRBV28 and TRBJ2-3): DVKVTQSSRYLVKRTGEKVFLECVQDMDHENMFWYRQDPGLGLRLIYFSYDVKMKEKGDIPEGYSVSREKKERFSLILESASTNQTSMYLCASSSFSGGRTDTQYFGPGTRLTVL.

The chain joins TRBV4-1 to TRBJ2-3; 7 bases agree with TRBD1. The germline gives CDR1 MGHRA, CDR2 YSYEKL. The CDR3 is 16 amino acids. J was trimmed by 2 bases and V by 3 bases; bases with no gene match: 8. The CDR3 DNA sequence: TGCGCCAGCAGCCAGACCGGGACAGAGGACACAGATACGCAGTATTTT. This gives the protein CASSQTGTEDTDTQYF.

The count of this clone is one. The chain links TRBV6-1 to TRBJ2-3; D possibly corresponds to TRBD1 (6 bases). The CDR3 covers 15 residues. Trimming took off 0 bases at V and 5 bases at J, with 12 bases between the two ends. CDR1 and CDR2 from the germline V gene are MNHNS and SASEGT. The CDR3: CASSEARGSVDTQYF. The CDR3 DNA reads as TGTGCCAGCAGTGAAGCTAGGGGGTCCGTAGATACGCAGTATTTT.

The CDR3 protein is CASSLNRETQYF. The CDR3 nucleotides read TGTGCCAGCAGCTTAAACAGGGAGACCCAGTACTTC. The chain couples TRBV7-9 to TRBJ2-5, with a possible D match to TRBD1 (5 bases). Germline V CDR1 and CDR2: SEHNR, FQNEAQ (reference sequence). The CDR3 consists of 12 residues. V was pared by 2 bases and J by 5 bases, with 6 bases between.